This T cell receptor (beta chain) is drawn from a study of beta chain features in type 1 diabetes (dated by TCRdb to 2016 to 2019). About the study as a whole: Mean age, gender distribution, total cell number and subset yield did not differ between patients and healthy donors. A total of around 110,000,000 sorted cells were examined across all samples, and RNA yield correlated strongly with the number of cells per subset. The study compared the TCRB repertoires of sorted circulating CD4+ T cell subsets in recently diagnosed type 1 diabetes patients with those in matched healthy donors. Regulatory and stem cell-like memory subsets were isolated from only 8 patients and roughly 8 healthy donors, whereas naive and central memory subsets came from all 30 or so donors. The paper's findings and limits, for the study overall: Patients with type 1 diabetes made fewer insertions and deleted more nucleotides at VDJ recombination sites, implying thymic rearrangement abnormalities. Naive, central memory and regulatory TCRB repertoires appeared to be more similar among patients than among healthy donors. Sequencing cDNA rather than genomic DNA could over-represent highly expressing activated cells, although activation and CD3 levels did not differ between groups. Type 1 diabetes patients showed a moderate but significant shortening of TCRB CDR3 length in all four CD4+ subsets. PCR might favor shorter templates, but patient and control samples were amplified and corrected together, so any skew would affect both groups equally. Because small numbers of individuals were included in the HLA sub-analyses, any influence of HLA type on TCRB rearrangement was left unresolved.

The High Capacity cDNA Reverse Transcription Kit was used to reverse transcribe all of the isolated RNA, meaning that expressed TCRB transcripts were what got sequenced. Deep immunoSEQ sequencing was performed on naive, central memory and regulatory T cell samples, with an average of approximately 4 million total reads per sample. After sorted cells were lysed in RLT buffer, RNA was extracted with DNase-treated RNeasy Micro or Mini kits, with the choice depending on cell number. Each cell subset was processed separately to prevent cross-contamination, with patient and healthy donor samples processed together. TCRB sequences were amplified from cDNA with the immunoSEQ multiplex PCR, producing 87-bp fragments spanning the CDR3 region. The amplicons were sequenced using the Illumina HiSeq platform. The authors' pipeline ran thus. Synthetic template baselines were used to correct PCR bias computationally, reads within Hamming distance 2 were collapsed, and singletons that could not be merged were discarded. Reads were aligned against IMGT to assign V, D and J genes, CDR3 length and insertions or deletions at six rearrangement sites. Within each subset, clonotype counts were normalized to the number of sorted cells before true diversity and Gini coefficients were calculated with the tcR R package. Repertoire sharing was quantified using the overlap coefficient calculated on TCRB nucleotide sequences. Out-of-frame TCRB sequences from naive cells were analyzed as a proxy for the pre-selection repertoire. The table comes from immuneACCESS by way of TCRdb, which keeps in-frame sequences with V and J called. Part of the clones is missing from these tables; in studies checked, under half for an unresolved V gene and the rest for unknown reasons. V, J and clone size are those of that table, while D and trimming were read from the DNA. For this sample the table gives some 400,000 clones, of which more than 12% were detected only once. The leading ten clones occupy 0.019% of the sample.

A single peripheral blood draw of 90 to 150 mL on average was collected from each donor into heparinised tubes. A BD FACSAria II was used to sort naive, central memory, regulatory and stem cell-like memory CD4+ T cells with a panel that included CD45RO, CCR7, CD25, CD127, CD95 and CD27. Every sorted population had a purity above 95%. Right away, PBMCs were isolated by Lymphoprep density gradient centrifugation and were stained directly, with no culture step. Samples were stained and sorted in pairs, with one healthy donor and one patient per experiment, so that batch effects were minimized. For this clone: Its antigen specificity is not known. Nothing much larger sits one base from this clone, and base qualities are not available.

CDR1 and CDR2 are read off the germline V gene as KGHSH and LQKENI. The CDR3 runs 17 amino acids, cysteine and phenylalanine included. CDR3 DNA only is kept here, 51 bases in frame from base 1. V and J are truncated by 1 base and 2 bases respectively, leaving an intervening sequence of 18 bases. This sequence originates from a woman aged 18-29 years in good health. The receptor chain draws on TRBV18 and TRBJ2-7; there is no confident call for the D gene. Sequences were obtained from naive CD4+ T cells from blood. This sample's cell subset or site label indicates: true naive CD4+ T cells. The CDR3 region: CASSPLSPSPRTYEQYF. The DNA is TGTGCCAGCTCACCACTATCTCCATCCCCCAGAACCTACGAGCAGTACTTC.